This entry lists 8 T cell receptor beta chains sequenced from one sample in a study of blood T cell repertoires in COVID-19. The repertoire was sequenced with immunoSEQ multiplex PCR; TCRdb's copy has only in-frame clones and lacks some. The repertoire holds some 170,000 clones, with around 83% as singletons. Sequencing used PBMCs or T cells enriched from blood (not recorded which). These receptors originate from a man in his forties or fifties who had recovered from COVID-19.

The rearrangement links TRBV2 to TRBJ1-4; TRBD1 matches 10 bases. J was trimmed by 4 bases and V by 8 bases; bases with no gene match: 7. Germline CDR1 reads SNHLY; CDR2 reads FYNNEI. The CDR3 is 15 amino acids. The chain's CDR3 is CASEGQGFFNEKLFF. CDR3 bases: TGTGCCAGCGAGGGACAGGGGTTTTTTAATGAAAAACTGTTTTTT.

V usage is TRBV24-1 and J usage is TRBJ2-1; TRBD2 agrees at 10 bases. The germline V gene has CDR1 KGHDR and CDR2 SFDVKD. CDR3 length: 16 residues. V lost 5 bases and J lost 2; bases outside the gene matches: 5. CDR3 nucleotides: TGTGCCACCAGTGCCAGGACTAGCGGAACCTACAATGAGCAGTTCTTC. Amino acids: CATSARTSGTYNEQFF.

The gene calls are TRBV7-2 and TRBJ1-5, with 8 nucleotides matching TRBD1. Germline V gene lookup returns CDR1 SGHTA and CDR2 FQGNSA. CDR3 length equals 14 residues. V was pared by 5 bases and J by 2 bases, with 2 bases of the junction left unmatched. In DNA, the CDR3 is TGTGCCAGCAGCCCGGACAGGGGCAATCAGCCCCAGCATTTT. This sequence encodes CASSPDRGNQPQHF.

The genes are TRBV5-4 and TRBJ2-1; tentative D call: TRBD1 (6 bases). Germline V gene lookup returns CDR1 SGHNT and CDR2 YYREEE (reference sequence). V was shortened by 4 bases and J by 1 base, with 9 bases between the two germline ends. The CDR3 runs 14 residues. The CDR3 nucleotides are TGTGCCAGCAGCGCCGGGACATCCTACAATGAGCAGTTCTTC. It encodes CASSAGTSYNEQFF.

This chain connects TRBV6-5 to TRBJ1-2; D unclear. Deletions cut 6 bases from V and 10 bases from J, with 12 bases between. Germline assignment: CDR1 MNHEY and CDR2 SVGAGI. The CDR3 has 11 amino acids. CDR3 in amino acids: CASRREELYTF. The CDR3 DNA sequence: TGTGCCAGCAGACGTGAGGAGCTCTACACCTTC.

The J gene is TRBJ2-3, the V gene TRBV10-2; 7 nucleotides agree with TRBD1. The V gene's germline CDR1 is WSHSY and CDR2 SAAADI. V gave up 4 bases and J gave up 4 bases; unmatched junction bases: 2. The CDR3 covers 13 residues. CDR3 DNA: TGCGCCAGCAGTGGGCAGGGGGCAGATACGCAGTATTTT. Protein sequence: CASSGQGADTQYF.

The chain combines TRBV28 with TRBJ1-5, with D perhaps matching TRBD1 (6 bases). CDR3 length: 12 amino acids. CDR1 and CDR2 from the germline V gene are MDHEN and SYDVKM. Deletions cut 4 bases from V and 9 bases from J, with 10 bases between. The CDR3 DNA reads TGTGCCAGCAGTTACCCCAGGGGGCCCCAGCATTTT. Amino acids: CASSYPRGPQHF.

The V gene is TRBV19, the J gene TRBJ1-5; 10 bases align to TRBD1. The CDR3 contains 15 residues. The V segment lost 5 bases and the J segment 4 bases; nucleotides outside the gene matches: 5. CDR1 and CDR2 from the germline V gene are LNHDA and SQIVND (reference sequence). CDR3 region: CASSPPGQGNQPQHF. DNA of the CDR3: TGTGCCAGTAGTCCCCCGGGACAGGGGAATCAGCCCCAGCATTTT.